This T cell receptor beta chain was identified during a study of blood T cell repertoires in COVID-19. About the research overall: Acute and convalescent COVID-19 specimens originated in the United States, Italy and Spain. The analysed material was cDNA or gDNA that came from T cells, B-cell-depleted T cells, or PBMCs.

Repertoires were generated with immunoSEQ multiplex PCR, while TCRdb's copy carries only in-frame clones and drops some. The sample shows over 200,000 clones, nearly 90% of them seen only once. The CDR3 spans 13 residues. Trimming took off 3 bases at V and 6 bases at J, with 11 bases between the two ends. Germline values: CDR1 SNHLY, CDR2 FYNNEI. Participants, about 18 to 90 years old, spanned some 23 US areas. This clone was seen only once. The rearrangement links TRBV2 to TRBJ1-2, with a possible D match to TRBD1 (6 bases). Sequenced material: PBMCs or T cells enriched from blood (not recorded which). This clonotype was sampled from a woman aged 25 to 39 with acute COVID-19. The chain's CDR3 is CASSDLGANGYTF. The CDR3 nucleotides are TGTGCCAGCAGTGACTTGGGGGCCAATGGCTACACCTTC. The full variable domain, its missing parts supplied by reference TRBV2 and TRBJ1-2, is EPEVTQTPSHQVTQMGQEVILRCVPISNHLYFYWYRQILGQKVEFLVSFYNNEISEKSEIFDDQFSVERPDGSNFTLKIRSTKLEDSAMYFCASSDLGANGYTFGSGTRLTVV.